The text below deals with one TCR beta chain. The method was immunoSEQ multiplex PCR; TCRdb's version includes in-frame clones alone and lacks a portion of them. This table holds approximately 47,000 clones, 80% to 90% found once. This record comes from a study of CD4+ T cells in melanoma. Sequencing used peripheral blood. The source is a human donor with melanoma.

The DNA of the CDR3 is TGTGCCAGCAGCCCCCAGACACCCATGGCAGGGCCGGGGGAGACCCAGTACTTC. Its protein is CASSPQTPMAGPGETQYF. The V and J genes are TRBV9 and TRBJ2-5; D is possibly TRBD1 or TRBD2 (5 bases each). The CDR3 is 18 residues long. The germline CDR1 and CDR2 sequences are SGDLS and YYNGEE. V gave up 4 bases and J gave up 5 bases, with 27 bases separating them. Based on the CDR3 plus reference TRBV9 and TRBJ2-5, the full variable domain is DSGVTQTPKHLITATGQRVTLRCSPRSGDLSVYWYQQSLDQGLQFLIQYYNGEERAKGNILERFSAQQFPDLHSELNLSSLELGDSALYFCASSPQTPMAGPGETQYFGPGTRLLVL.